This record concerns one T cell receptor beta chain sequence. Its antigen remains unidentified. No much larger clonotype is one base removed from it; base qualities were not supplied. This entry is derived from a study of blood T cell repertoires in COVID-19 (dated by TCRdb to between 2020 and 2021). Some background on the complete study: Collaborator samples came from the United States, Italy and Spain and covered acute and convalescent phases of COVID-19. The prospective study material was composed of cDNA or gDNA derived from T cells, B-cell-depleted T cells, or PBMCs. The dataset comprised deeply sampled blood TCRbeta repertoires from subjects exposed to, actively infected with, or recovered from COVID-19. The repertoires were released in a freely available public database meant as a resource for research on the immune response to SARS-CoV-2. The samples were drawn from the first 160 participants of the ongoing ImmuneRACE study and from some 1,300 subjects provided by 6 global collaborators. Nearly every sample came with metadata listing a de-identified subject ID, COVID-19 status, age in years and sex. Where available, HLA class I and class II types were obtained from metadata supplied by the sample provider rather than from assay-based typing. Overall results and qualifications from the work: The quantity of clinical and demographic metadata differed by source and by participant and was supplied without curation.

TCRbeta CDR3 regions were amplified from genomic DNA using the immunoSEQ Assay, a bias-controlled multiplex PCR. The original methods were these. Nucleated cell counts per sample were estimated from amplification of reference gene primers within the assay. To quantify the absolute abundance of each unique TCRbeta CDR3 rearrangement, sequence reads were collapsed and filtered. For each sample, productive Simpson clonality was calculated as the square root of Simpson's diversity index over productive rearrangements. In its TCRdb copy, this immuneACCESS table keeps in-frame sequences only and misses some clones. Where compared with another copy, unresolved V genes explain less than half of these, and the others have no known cause. V and J calls and clone size are copied from that table; D and trimming were computed from the DNA. This sample has around 200,000 clones in its table, and approximately 86% of those were observed once. The ten largest clones add up to around 7% of the sample.

Each collaborating institution followed its own protocols to collect whole blood in K2EDTA tubes. For TCRbeta analysis, collaborator samples were shipped as frozen whole blood, as isolated PBMCs, or as DNA extracted from either sample type. What was sequenced was peripheral blood. This TCR derives from a woman aged 80 or over in a cohort sampled during active or convalescent COVID-19.

The sequenced DNA is TGTGCCAGCAGCCAAGATCGGAGGGGGCGATTCCCCCTCGCCTATACGCAGTATTTT. Translated, it reads CASSQDRRGRFPLAYTQYF. This chain is built from TRBV3-1 (or the pseudogene TRBV3-2) and TRBJ2-3; a tentative D call is TRBD1 (7 bases match). The germline V gene (reference sequence) supplies CDR1 LGHDT and CDR2 YNNKEL. V is cut by 0 bases and J by 7 bases, and the space between the germline ends is 26 bases. From cysteine to phenylalanine, the CDR3 is 19 amino acids long. Just the 57-base CDR3 DNA is kept, in frame starting at base 1.